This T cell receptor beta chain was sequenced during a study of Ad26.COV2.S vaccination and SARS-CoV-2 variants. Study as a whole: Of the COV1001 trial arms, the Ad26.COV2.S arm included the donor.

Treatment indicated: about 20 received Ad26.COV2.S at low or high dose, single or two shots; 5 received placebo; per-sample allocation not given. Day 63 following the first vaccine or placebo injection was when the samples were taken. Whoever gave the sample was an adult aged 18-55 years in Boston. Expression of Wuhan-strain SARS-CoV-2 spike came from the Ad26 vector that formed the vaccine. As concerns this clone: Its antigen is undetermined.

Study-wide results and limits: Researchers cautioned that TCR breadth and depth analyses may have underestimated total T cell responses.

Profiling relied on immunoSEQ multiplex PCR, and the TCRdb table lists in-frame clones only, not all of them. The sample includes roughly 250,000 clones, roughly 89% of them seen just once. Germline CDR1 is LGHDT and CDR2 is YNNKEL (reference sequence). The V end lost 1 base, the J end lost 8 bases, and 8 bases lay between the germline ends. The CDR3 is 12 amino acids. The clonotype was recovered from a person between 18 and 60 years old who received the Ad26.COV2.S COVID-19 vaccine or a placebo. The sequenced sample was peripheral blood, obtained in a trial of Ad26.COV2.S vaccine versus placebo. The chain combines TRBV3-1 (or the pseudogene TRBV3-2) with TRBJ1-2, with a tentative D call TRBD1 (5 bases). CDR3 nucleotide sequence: TGTGCCAGCAGCCAAGCAGGGATCGGCTACACCTTC. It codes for CASSQAGIGYTF.